These 29 T cell receptor beta chains were all obtained from the same sample, sequenced in a study of beta chain features in type 1 diabetes. General observations from the study: All four CD4+ subsets of Type 1 diabetes patients contained TCRB CDR3s that were moderately but significantly shorter.

Every bit of the isolated RNA underwent reverse transcription, so sequencing read expressed TCRB transcripts. Sequencing used immunoSEQ multiplex PCR; TCRdb keeps in-frame clones, though not all of them. This table has about 650,000 clones, approximately 13% appearing once. The antigens of these receptors remain unknown. The specimen sequenced was naive CD4+ T cells from blood. Every receptor here comes from a man aged 30-40 years with type 1 diabetes.

This clone was found a few times. V gene TRBV2 combines with J gene TRBJ2-2; D is perhaps TRBD1 or TRBD2 (6 bases each). Trimming removed 9 bases from V and 5 bases from J, with 13 bases in between. The V gene's germline CDR1 is SNHLY and CDR2 FYNNEI. The CDR3 extends over 13 amino acids. CDR3 in DNA: TGTGCCAGTTTAGGGGGGCATACCGGGGAGCTGTTTTTT. Its translation: CASLGGHTGELFF.

This clone was recorded a few times. The CDR3 DNA reads TGTGCCAGCAGCTTAGGAGAGGGCTATGGCTACACCTTC. Translation: CASSLGEGYGYTF. This sequence joins TRBV7-2 and TRBJ1-2, with unresolved D. Trimming cost V 1 base and J 4 bases, with 7 bases left between them. The CDR3 covers 13 residues. Germline V gene sequence: CDR1 SGHTA, CDR2 FQGNSA.

This clone was found a few times. J is TRBJ2-4 and V is TRBV28; a possible D gene is TRBD1 (6 bases). The V end was cut by 8 bases, the J end by 11 bases, with 19 bases between. The germline V gene has CDR1 MDHEN and CDR2 SYDVKM. The length of the CDR3 is 13 residues. CDR3 loop: CASAPGTLDVQYF. Here the CDR3 DNA reads TGTGCCAGCGCACCCGGGACATTGGATGTTCAGTACTTC. Full variable domain (rest looked up from reference TRBV28 and TRBJ2-4): DVKVTQSSRYLVKRTGEKVFLECVQDMDHENMFWYRQDPGLGLRLIYFSYDVKMKEKGDIPEGYSVSREKKERFSLILESASTNQTSMYLCASAPGTLDVQYFGAGTRLSVL.

This clone came up a few times. This sample also contains other DNA sequences that code for the same CDR3. This chain connects TRBV18 to TRBJ2-7; 11 bases align to TRBD1. V shed 3 bases and J 3 bases; nucleotides not matched to a gene: 4. Germline V gene data show CDR1 as KGHSH and CDR2 as LQKENI. This CDR3 contains 15 residues. CDR3 nucleotides: TGTGCCAGCTCACCCCGGACAGGGGGCATCTACGAGCAGTACTTC. Translation gives CASSPRTGGIYEQYF.

The CDR3 nucleotides read TGTGCCAGCAGCGCTTTCGGACATCCGAACACCGGGGAGCTGTTTTTT. Translating gives CASSAFGHPNTGELFF. The rearrangement uses TRBV9 and TRBJ2-2, with a possible D match to TRBD1 (5 bases). The CDR3 has 16 residues. The germline CDR1 and CDR2 sequences are SGDLS and YYNGEE. V lost 3 bases and J lost 0, with 12 bases in between.

CDR3 nucleotides: TGTGCCTGGAGTAAAGCGGGGGGGCCCGATACGCAGTATTTT. Translating it yields CAWSKAGGPDTQYF. V and J are TRBV30 and TRBJ2-3, with 10 nucleotides matching TRBD2. The CDR3 runs 14 residues. J lost 6 bases, V lost 2 bases, and 5 bases had no gene match. The germline gives CDR1 GTSNPN, CDR2 SVGIG (reference sequence).

The rearrangement joins TRBV7-9 to TRBJ1-3; the match to TRBD1 covers 8 bases. This CDR3 is 16 amino acids long. The J segment lost 4 bases and the V segment lost 5 bases, leaving 10 bases of the junction unmatched. Germline V CDR1 and CDR2: SEHNR, FQNEAQ (reference sequence). CDR3: CASSPGTGRGGNTIYF. The DNA of the CDR3 is TGTGCCAGCAGCCCAGGGACAGGACGGGGAGGAAACACCATATATTTT.

The chain employs TRBV10-3 and TRBJ2-1, with 8 bases lining up with TRBD1. After removal of 7 bases from V and 1 base from J, the junction contained 3 bases not matched to a gene. CDR1 and CDR2 from the germline V gene are ENHRY and SYGVKD. CDR3 length: 14 amino acids. CDR3 loop: CAITRQGSYNEQFF. In DNA form, the CDR3 reads TGTGCCATCACTCGACAGGGGTCCTACAATGAGCAGTTCTTC.

The chain combines TRBV30 with TRBJ1-3, with a possible D match to TRBD1 (6 bases). Germline V CDR1 and CDR2: GTSNPN, SVGIG (reference sequence). Trimming cost V 4 bases and J 4 bases, with 14 bases left between them. The CDR3 runs 14 residues. The CDR3 reads CAWNREVLGNTIYF. For the CDR3, the DNA is TGTGCCTGGAACAGGGAGGTTTTGGGAAACACCATATATTTT.

This clone was detected a few times. V is TRBV6-5 and J is TRBJ2-3, with 9 bases fitting TRBD1. Germline V gene sequence: CDR1 MNHEY, CDR2 SVGAGI. J lost 6 bases, V lost 7 bases, and 5 bases had no gene match. The CDR3 runs 13 residues. The CDR3 DNA sequence: TGTGCCAGCACGGACAGGGGCGTCGATACGCAGTATTTT. This sequence encodes CASTDRGVDTQYF.

This clone has just a few counts. This chain links TRBV7-3 with TRBJ2-2, with D unclear. The length of the CDR3 is 15 residues. Germline CDR1 and CDR2: SGHTA and FQGTGA. V dropped 5 bases and J dropped 2 bases, with 12 bases sitting between them. This chain's CDR3 is CASSPALRNTGELFF. For the CDR3, the DNA is TGTGCCAGCAGCCCCGCTCTGCGCAACACCGGGGAGCTGTTTTTT.

Comments on this clone: The identical CDR3 is also encoded by other nucleotide sequences in the sample. V and J are TRBV18 and TRBJ1-1; D ambiguous. V lost 0 bases, J lost 3 bases, and 8 bases lay in between. In germline, CDR1 is KGHSH, CDR2 LQKENI. There are 14 residues in the CDR3. The CDR3, as DNA: TGTGCCAGCTCACCACCGGGCGGACACACTGAAGCTTTCTTT. Translation gives CASSPPGGHTEAFF.

On this clone: Within the sample, other DNA sequences also encode this same CDR3. The chain carries TRBV5-1 and TRBJ2-1, with 9 bases fitting TRBD1. CDR1 and CDR2 (germline): SGHRS, YFSETQ. With V trimmed by 4 bases and J by 7 bases, 3 bases remained unmatched. The CDR3 is 13 residues long. CDR3: CASSPGTGNEQFF. The CDR3 DNA reads as TGCGCCAGCAGCCCCGGGACAGGGAATGAGCAGTTCTTC.

This clone came up a few times. This rearrangement joins TRBV7-2 to TRBJ2-7; possibly TRBD1 for D (6 bases). V was cut by 1 base and J by 2 bases, with 12 bases left in between. The CDR3 covers 15 residues. Germline CDR1 and CDR2: SGHTA and FQGNSA. The CDR3 region has the DNA TGTGCCAGCAGCTTAGTACGAGGACAGACCTACGAGCAGTACTTC. Its translation is CASSLVRGQTYEQYF.

The CDR3 region has the DNA TGTGCCAGCTCACCGGGACAGGACGGGCAGCCCCAGCATTTT. Translation: CASSPGQDGQPQHF. V is TRBV18 and J is TRBJ1-5; TRBD1 matches at 8 bases. From germline, CDR1 is KGHSH and CDR2 LQKENI. V shed 3 bases, J shed 7 bases, and the junction held 5 bases outside the gene matches. CDR3 size: 14 residues.

V and J are TRBV7-9 and TRBJ2-2; a possible D gene is TRBD2 (6 bases). CDR1 is SEHNR, CDR2 FQNEAQ, per germline (reference sequence). The CDR3 has 13 amino acids. V shed 3 bases and J shed 7 bases, with 9 bases lying between them. CDR3 DNA sequence: TGTGCCAGCAGCTTGGAGGGGTACGGGGAGCTGTTTTTT. Encoded protein: CASSLEGYGELFF.

The chain recombines TRBV11-1 with TRBJ1-4, with D tentatively TRBD1 (6 bases). Trimming pared 7 bases from V and 0 bases from J, leaving 12 bases between. CDR1 SGHAT and CDR2 FQDESV come from the germline V gene (reference sequence). The CDR3 has 15 amino acids. In DNA form, the CDR3 reads TGTGCCAGCACCCCGACAGGAGCAACTAATGAAAAACTGTTTTTT. Its protein product is CASTPTGATNEKLFF.

This clone was observed a few times. The rearrangement joins TRBV4-3 to TRBJ2-6; TRBD1 might be the D (5 bases). The CDR3 covers 20 residues. Trimming cost V 0 bases and J 0 bases, with 18 bases left between them. Germline loops: CDR1 LGHNA, CDR2 YSLEER. The CDR3 coding sequence is TGCGCCAGCAGCCAAGATTTTCCGCGCCAGGGATACTCTGGGGCCAACGTCCTGACTTTC. Its protein is CASSQDFPRQGYSGANVLTF.

There are a few counts of this clone. The rearrangement uses TRBV30 and TRBJ1-2; TRBD1 is a possible D gene (5 bases). The CDR3 contains 13 residues. Germline CDR1 GTSNPN, CDR2 SVGIG (reference sequence). V was pared by 0 bases and J by 6 bases, with 11 bases between. The CDR3 DNA follows: TGTGCCTGGAGTGTGGGGACTCTTCATGGCTACACCTTC. Its translation is CAWSVGTLHGYTF.

This sequence joins TRBV11-3 and TRBJ1-1; tentative D call: TRBD1 (6 bases). V gave up 6 bases and J gave up 2 bases, with 16 bases separating them. The V gene's germline CDR1 is SGHNT and CDR2 YENEEA. The CDR3 totals 15 residues. DNA for the CDR3: TGTGCCAGCAGTTTTTCCGGACAGAGCAACACTGAAGCTTTCTTT. Encoded protein: CASSFSGQSNTEAFF.

This clone was picked up a small number of times. V is TRBV11-2 and J is TRBJ1-6; unclear D gene. Between the trimmed V and J ends, which lost 1 base and 8 bases, there was a span of 3 bases. The CDR3 is 12 amino acids. CDR1 is SGHAT, CDR2 FQNNGV, per germline. The CDR3 reads CASSLGDSPLHF. The CDR3 DNA sequence: TGTGCCAGCAGCTTAGGGGATTCACCCCTCCACTTT.

The chain joins TRBV4-2 to TRBJ2-7; 15 bases are shared with TRBD2. The CDR3 runs to 20 residues. Germline CDR1 is LGHNA and CDR2 is YNFKEQ. V gave up 1 base and J gave up 2 bases; unmatched junction bases: 12. This chain's CDR3 is CASSQVGPGLAGGPAYEQYF. The CDR3 DNA is TGTGCCAGCAGCCAAGTGGGACCGGGACTAGCGGGGGGACCCGCCTACGAGCAGTACTTC.

J is TRBJ1-5 and V is TRBV18, with 7 bases aligning to TRBD1. The CDR3 runs 17 residues. Germline V gives CDR1 KGHSH, CDR2 LQKENI. Losses at the gene ends were 6 bases for V and 0 bases for J; bases not matched to a gene: 11. CDR3 in DNA: TGTGCCAGCTCCCGAACCGGGACAGACTTTAGCAATCAGCCCCAGCATTTT. This gives the protein CASSRTGTDFSNQPQHF. Complete variable domain (other parts from reference TRBV18 and TRBJ1-5): NAGVMQNPRHLVRRRGQEARLRCSPMKGHSHVYWYRQLPEEGLKFMVYLQKENIIDESGMPKERFSAEFPKEGPSILRIQQVVRGDSAAYFCASSRTGTDFSNQPQHFGDGTRLSIL.

This clone was observed a handful of times. At the DNA level, this CDR3 is encoded by other sequences in the same sample as well. The chain carries TRBV7-2 and TRBJ2-5, with D possibly being TRBD1 (5 bases). The CDR3 extends over 14 amino acids. Trimming pared 2 bases from V and 1 base from J, leaving 8 bases between. Germline CDR1 is SGHTA and CDR2 is FQGNSA. The CDR3 is CASSLQGAQETQYF. The CDR3 DNA reads TGTGCCAGCAGCTTACAAGGGGCCCAAGAGACCCAGTACTTC. The entire variable domain, with the rest obtained from reference TRBV7-2 and TRBJ2-5, is as follows: GAGVSQSPSNKVTEKGKDVELRCDPISGHTALYWYRQSLGQGLEFLIYFQGNSAPDKSGLPSDRFSAERTGGSVSTLTIQRTQQEDSAVYLCASSLQGAQETQYFGPGTRLLVL.

The V call is TRBV7-2, the J call TRBJ2-3; 7 positions match TRBD2. Germline trimming cut 8 bases from V and 4 bases from J; bases unmatched to any gene: 9. Germline-derived CDR1 and CDR2 are SGHTA and FQGNSA. There are 14 residues in the CDR3. As DNA, the CDR3 is TGTGCCAGCCTGACTAGCTCCACTCCAGATACGCAGTATTTT. Encoded protein: CASLTSSTPDTQYF. Drawing the rest from reference TRBV7-2 and TRBJ2-3, the complete variable domain is GAGVSQSPSNKVTEKGKDVELRCDPISGHTALYWYRQSLGQGLEFLIYFQGNSAPDKSGLPSDRFSAERTGGSVSTLTIQRTQQEDSAVYLCASLTSSTPDTQYFGPGTRLTVL.

V usage is TRBV6-1 and J usage is TRBJ1-5; D is possibly TRBD1 (5 bases). Per the germline V gene, CDR1 is MNHNS and CDR2 is SASEGT. The CDR3 spans 16 residues. V lost 4 bases and J lost 2, with 15 bases in between. The CDR3 nucleotides are TGTGCCAGCAGTGCCCCGCGAGGGACGGGCAATCAGCCCCAGCATTTT. Translation: CASSAPRGTGNQPQHF.

This clone was found a few times. The gene calls are TRBV7-9 and TRBJ1-2; no reliable D call. Germline V gene lookup returns CDR1 SEHNR and CDR2 FQNEAQ (reference sequence). CDR3 length: 13 residues. V was pared by 5 bases and J by 3 bases, with 10 bases between. The CDR3 reads CASSPSNDYGYTF. The DNA of the CDR3 is TGTGCCAGCAGCCCCAGCAACGACTATGGCTACACCTTC.

Only a few counts were recorded for this clone. The rearrangement joins TRBV5-6 to TRBJ2-5; D remains unclear. Germline V gene lookup returns CDR1 SGHDT and CDR2 YYEEEE. CDR3 length equals 14 residues. The V and J ends lost 1 base and 2 bases respectively, with 9 bases between them. DNA for the CDR3: TGTGCCAGCAGCTTGCGGGCAGAGCAAGAGACCCAGTACTTC. Amino acids: CASSLRAEQETQYF.

This clone was detected a few times. J is TRBJ1-5 and V is TRBV25-1; D call uncertain. V was shortened by 4 bases and J by 0 bases, with 13 bases between the two germline ends. This CDR3 region has 16 residues. CDR1 MGHDK and CDR2 SYGVNS come from the germline V gene. The CDR3 protein is CASSGAGHPSNQPQHF. In nucleotides, the CDR3 is TGTGCCAGCAGTGGGGCTGGTCACCCTAGCAATCAGCCCCAGCATTTT.